The T cell receptor beta chain under discussion was sequenced for a study of blood T cell repertoires in COVID-19. Looking at the study overall: Samples taken during acute and convalescent COVID-19 were collected in the United States, Italy and Spain. The cDNA or gDNA used as material had been derived from T cells, B-cell-depleted T cells, or PBMCs.

The repertoire was sequenced with immunoSEQ multiplex PCR; TCRdb's copy has only in-frame clones and lacks some. The table lists fewer than 65,000 clones, over 65% of them singletons, with less than 5.5% in the top ten. The CDR3 spans 17 residues. CDR1 and CDR2 (germline): MRHNA, SNTAGT. The V and J ends lost 2 bases and 0 bases respectively, with 14 bases between them. This chain connects TRBV6-4 to TRBJ2-1, with D perhaps TRBD2 (5 bases). This receptor was obtained from a human donor in a cohort sampled during active COVID-19. The sample consisted of peripheral blood. The CDR3 DNA sequence: TGTGCCAGCAGTGACCGCGCAGGAGGAAGCTCCTACAATGAGCAGTTCTTC. Its translation: CASSDRAGGSSYNEQFF.